This T cell receptor (beta chain) comes out of a study of cytomegalovirus exposure and HLA in healthy donors. For the study at large: Of all 360 or so donors who were genotyped, roughly 81% belonged to the Caucasian-associated ancestry cluster. Study results and limitations: Per a prior analysis, the majority of TCR beta V segments were productive roughly 87% or roughly 30% of the time.

A remark on this clone: The target antigen is unknown.

PCR involved 60 Vbeta and 13 Jbeta primers. Sequencing used immunoSEQ multiplex PCR; TCRdb keeps in-frame clones, though not all of them. The repertoire has around 78,000 clones, roughly 75% of them found once; the top ten carry 0.85% to 1.3%. V was pared by 0 bases and J by 4 bases, with 10 bases between. The length of the CDR3 is 14 residues. Per the germline V gene, CDR1 is SGHTA and CDR2 is FQGNSA. The rearrangement uses TRBV7-2 and TRBJ2-7; perhaps TRBD2 as D (6 bases). The TCR was taken from a male donor in good health and CMV-seronegative. Material for sequencing was PBMCs. The DNA of the CDR3 is TGTGCCAGCAGCTTAGCTTGGGGGGAATACGAGCAGTACTTC. Encoded protein: CASSLAWGEYEQYF.